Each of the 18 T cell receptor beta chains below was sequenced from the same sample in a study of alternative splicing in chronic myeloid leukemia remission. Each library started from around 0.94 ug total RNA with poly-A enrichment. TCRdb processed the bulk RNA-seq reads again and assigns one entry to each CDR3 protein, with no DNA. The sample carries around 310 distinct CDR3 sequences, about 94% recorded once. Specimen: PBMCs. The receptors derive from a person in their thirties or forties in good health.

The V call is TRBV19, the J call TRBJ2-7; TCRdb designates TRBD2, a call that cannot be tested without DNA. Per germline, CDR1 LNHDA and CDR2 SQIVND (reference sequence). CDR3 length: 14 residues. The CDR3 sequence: CASSLNNRDYEQYF.

CDR3 region: CASSLETVREQYF. This chain connects TRBV7-9 to TRBJ2-7; no DNA is available, so the TRBD2 call from TCRdb remains unchecked. Per the germline V gene, CDR1 is SEHNR and CDR2 is FQNEAQ (reference sequence). The CDR3 is 13 amino acids. Drawing the rest from reference TRBV7-9 and TRBJ2-7, the complete variable domain is DTGVSQNPRHKITKRGQNVTFRCDPISEHNRLYWYRQTLGQGPEFLTYFQNEAQLEKSRLLSDRFSAERPKGSFSTLEIQRTEQGDSAMYLCASSLETVREQYFGPGTRLTVT.

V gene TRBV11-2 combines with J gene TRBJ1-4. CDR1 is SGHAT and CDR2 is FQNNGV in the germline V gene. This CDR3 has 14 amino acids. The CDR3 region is CASSHSYRDEKLFF.

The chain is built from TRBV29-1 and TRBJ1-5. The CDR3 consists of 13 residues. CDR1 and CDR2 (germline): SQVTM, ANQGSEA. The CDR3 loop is CSVGSGSNQPQHF.

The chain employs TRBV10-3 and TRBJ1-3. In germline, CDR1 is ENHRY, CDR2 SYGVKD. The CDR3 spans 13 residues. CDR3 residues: CARDGVSGNTIYF.

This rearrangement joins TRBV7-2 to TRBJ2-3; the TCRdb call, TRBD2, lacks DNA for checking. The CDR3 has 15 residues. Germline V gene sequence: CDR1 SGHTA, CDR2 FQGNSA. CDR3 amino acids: CASSARVGSTDTQYF.

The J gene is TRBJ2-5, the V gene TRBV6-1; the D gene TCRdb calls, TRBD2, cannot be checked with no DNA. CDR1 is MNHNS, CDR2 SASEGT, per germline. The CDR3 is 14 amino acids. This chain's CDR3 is CASSEQGEWETQYF.

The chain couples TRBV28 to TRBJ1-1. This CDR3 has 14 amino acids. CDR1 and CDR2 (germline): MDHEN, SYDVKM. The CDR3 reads CASSLLQLNTEAFF.

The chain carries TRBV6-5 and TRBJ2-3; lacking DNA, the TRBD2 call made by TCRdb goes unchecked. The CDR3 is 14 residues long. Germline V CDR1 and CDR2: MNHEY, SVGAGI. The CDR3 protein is CASSFGGAPDTQYF.

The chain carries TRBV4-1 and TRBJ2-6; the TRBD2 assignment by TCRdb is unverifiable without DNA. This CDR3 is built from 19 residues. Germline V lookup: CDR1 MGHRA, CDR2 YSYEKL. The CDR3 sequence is CASSQTPLALGAGANVLTF.

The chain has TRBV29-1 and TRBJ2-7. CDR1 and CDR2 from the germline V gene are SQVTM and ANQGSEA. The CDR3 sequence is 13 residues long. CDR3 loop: CSVGLGTDYEQYF.

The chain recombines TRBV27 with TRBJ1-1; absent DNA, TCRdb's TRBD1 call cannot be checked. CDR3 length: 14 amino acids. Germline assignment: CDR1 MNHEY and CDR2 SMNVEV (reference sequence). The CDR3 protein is CASSTGQGNTEAFF.

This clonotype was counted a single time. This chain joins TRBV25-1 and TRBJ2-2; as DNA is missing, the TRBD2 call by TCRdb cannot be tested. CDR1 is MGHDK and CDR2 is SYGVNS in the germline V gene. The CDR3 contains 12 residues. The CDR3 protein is CASMVSPGELFF.

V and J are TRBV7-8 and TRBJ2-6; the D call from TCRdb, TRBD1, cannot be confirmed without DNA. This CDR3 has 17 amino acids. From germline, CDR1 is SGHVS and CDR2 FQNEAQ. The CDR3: CASDQGQFNSGANVLTF.

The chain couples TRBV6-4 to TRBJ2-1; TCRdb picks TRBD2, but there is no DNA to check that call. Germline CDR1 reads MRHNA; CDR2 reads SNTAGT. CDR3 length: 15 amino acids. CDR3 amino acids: CASSYLAGESNEQFF.

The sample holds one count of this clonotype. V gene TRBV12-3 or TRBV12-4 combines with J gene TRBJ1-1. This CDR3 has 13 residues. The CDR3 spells CASRPFTNTEAFF.

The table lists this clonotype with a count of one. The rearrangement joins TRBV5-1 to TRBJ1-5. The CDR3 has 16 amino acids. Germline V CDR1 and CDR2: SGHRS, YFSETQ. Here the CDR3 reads CASSPGARVGNQPQHF.

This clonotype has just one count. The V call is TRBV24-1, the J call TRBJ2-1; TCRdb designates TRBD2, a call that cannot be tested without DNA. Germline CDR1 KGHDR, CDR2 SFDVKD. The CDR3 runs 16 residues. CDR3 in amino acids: CATSDRGLASYNEQFF.